A selection of T cell receptor beta chains follows, all from one sample in a study of T cells in tuberculosis. Measured with immunoSEQ multiplex PCR; TCRdb has only the in-frame clones, and not every one. Of around 25,000 clones listed, about 92% are singletons. Sequenced material: PBMCs. All receptors derive from a donor aged 10 to 29 with latent tuberculosis or without tuberculosis infection. Some clones in this sample may be carry-over from other donors' samples. Each CDR3 is given with its conserved first and last residue. D genes are given only for firm matches. A clone size is listed for some rows: how often the clone was seen (once, few, many), or a class if it is expanded.

V gene: TRBV27
clone size: NA
J gene: TRBJ1-1
D gene: NA
CDR3 DNA: TGTGCCAGCAGTTTTGGAGGATTGAACACTGAAGCTTTCTTT
CDR3 protein: CASSFGGLNTEAFF

V gene: TRBV18
clone size: once
J gene: TRBJ1-1
D gene: NA
CDR3 DNA: TGTGCCAGCTCACCACGGGAGGAGTTCACTGAAGCTTTCTTT
CDR3 protein: CASSPREEFTEAFF

V gene: TRBV11-2
clone size: NA
J gene: TRBJ1-5
D gene: NA
CDR3 DNA: TGTGCCAGCAGCTTAGGGAGATTGAGCAATCAGCCCCAGCATTTT
CDR3 protein: CASSLGRLSNQPQHF

V gene: TRBV6-1
clone size: NA
J gene: TRBJ1-3
D gene: NA
CDR3 DNA: TGTGCCAGCAGTGAGCAGTCGGGAAACACCATATATTTT
CDR3 protein: CASSEQSGNTIYF

V gene: TRBV7-3
clone size: NA
J gene: TRBJ2-1
D gene: TRBD2
CDR3 DNA: TGTGCCAGCAGCTTAAACCTGGGACTAGCGGGAACCGCATCTTACAATGAGCAGTTCTTC
CDR3 protein: CASSLNLGLAGTASYNEQFF

V gene: TRBV27
clone size: NA
J gene: TRBJ2-7
D gene: TRBD1
CDR3 DNA: TGTGCCAGCAGCCCAGTCGGCAGGGGGCAAGACGAGCAGTACTTC
CDR3 protein: CASSPVGRGQDEQYF

V gene: TRBV4-2
clone size: NA
J gene: TRBJ2-3
D gene: NA
CDR3 DNA: TGTGCCAGCAGCCACCCCGGCGGGGGCCCCCCTAGCACAGATACGCAGTATTTT
CDR3 protein: CASSHPGGGPPSTDTQYF

V gene: TRBV21-1
clone size: NA
J gene: TRBJ1-3
D gene: NA
CDR3 DNA: TGTGCCAGCAGCGCCCGGGGGATTGGAAACACCATATATTTT
CDR3 protein: CASSARGIGNTIYF

V gene: TRBV7-9
clone size: NA
J gene: TRBJ2-5
D gene: TRBD1
CDR3 DNA: TGTGCCAGCAGATCCCCACAGGGGGAGACCCAGTACTTC
CDR3 protein: CASRSPQGETQYF

V gene: TRBV11-3
clone size: once
J gene: TRBJ2-5
D gene: TRBD2
CDR3 DNA: TGTGCCAGCAGCCCGCGGGGGGGAGTGGAGACCCAGTACTTC
CDR3 protein: CASSPRGGVETQYF

V gene: TRBV19
clone size: NA
J gene: TRBJ2-1
D gene: TRBD1
CDR3 DNA: TGTGCCAGTAGCGCCAGGGGGCGCGGTCAATATGAGCAGTTCTTC
CDR3 protein: CASSARGRGQYEQFF

V gene: TRBV27
clone size: NA
J gene: TRBJ1-5
D gene: NA
CDR3 DNA: TGTGCCAGCAAGATGGACAGTGCGGGGGCCCAGCCCCAGCATTTT
CDR3 protein: CASKMDSAGAQPQHF

V gene: TRBV29-1
clone size: NA
J gene: TRBJ2-1
D gene: TRBD2
CDR3 DNA: TGCAGCTCCAGGACTAGGTACGGCAATGAGCAGTTCTTC
CDR3 protein: CSSRTRYGNEQFF

V gene: TRBV9
clone size: NA
J gene: TRBJ1-1
D gene: NA
CDR3 DNA: TGTGCCAGCAGCTCCCGTGGGGGGGTGTACACTGAAGCTTTCTTT
CDR3 protein: CASSSRGGVYTEAFF

V gene: TRBV5-1
clone size: NA
J gene: TRBJ2-1
D gene: TRBD1
CDR3 DNA: TGCGCCAGCAGCTTGGGGTATAAGGGACAGGGGATGGACAATGAGCAGTTCTTC
CDR3 protein: CASSLGYKGQGMDNEQFF

V gene: TRBV5-1
clone size: NA
J gene: TRBJ1-2
D gene: NA
CDR3 DNA: TGCGCCAGCAGATACGGGTCAGAGAATGGCTACACCTTC
CDR3 protein: CASRYGSENGYTF

V gene: TRBV6-1
clone size: NA
J gene: TRBJ2-7
D gene: NA
CDR3 DNA: TGTGCCAGCAGTGAAGCCCCCGACACCTACGAGCAGTACTTC
CDR3 protein: CASSEAPDTYEQYF

V gene: TRBV6-1
clone size: NA
J gene: TRBJ1-4
D gene: NA
CDR3 DNA: TGTGCCAGCAGTGTGGACAGTCCTAAGGTCGGTGAAAAACTGTTTTTT
CDR3 protein: CASSVDSPKVGEKLFF

V gene: TRBV9
clone size: once
J gene: TRBJ2-1
D gene: NA
CDR3 DNA: TGTGCCAGCAGCGCCTCGGGGGTCCTCTACAATGAGCAGTTCTTC
CDR3 protein: CASSASGVLYNEQFF

V gene: TRBV15
clone size: NA
J gene: TRBJ1-4
D gene: NA
CDR3 DNA: TGTGCCACCAGCACCCGGGGGGGGGAAAAACTGTTTTTT
CDR3 protein: CATSTRGGEKLFF

V gene: TRBV27
clone size: NA
J gene: TRBJ2-7
D gene: NA
CDR3 DNA: TGTGCCAGCAGTCGGGACAACCTAGAGCAGTACTTC
CDR3 protein: CASSRDNLEQYF

V gene: TRBV4-3
clone size: NA
J gene: TRBJ2-2
D gene: TRBD1
CDR3 DNA: TGCGCCAGCAGCCAAGATGGGGGACAGGTCGGGGAGCTGTTTTTT
CDR3 protein: CASSQDGGQVGELFF

V gene: TRBV7-9
clone size: NA
J gene: TRBJ2-7
D gene: NA
CDR3 DNA: TGTGCCAGCAGCGTGGGGGACAAGTTCTACGAGCAGTACTTC
CDR3 protein: CASSVGDKFYEQYF

V gene: TRBV25-1
clone size: NA
J gene: TRBJ1-1
D gene: NA
CDR3 DNA: TGTGCCAGCAGTGAATACTTTGAAGCTTTCTTT
CDR3 protein: CASSEYFEAFF

V gene: TRBV27
clone size: NA
J gene: TRBJ2-7
D gene: TRBD2
CDR3 DNA: TGTGCCAGCAGTTCCCCGGGGGGTATTCGCTCCTACGAGCAGTACTTC
CDR3 protein: CASSSPGGIRSYEQYF

V gene: TRBV25-1
clone size: NA
J gene: TRBJ2-7
D gene: NA
CDR3 DNA: TGTGCCAGCAGTCCCCCCCGACAGGATATCTCCTACGAGCAGTACTTC
CDR3 protein: CASSPPRQDISYEQYF

V gene: TRBV2
clone size: NA
J gene: TRBJ1-1
D gene: NA
CDR3 DNA: TGTGCCAGCAGCCTGTTCCAGGGGAACACTGAAGCTTTCTTT
CDR3 protein: CASSLFQGNTEAFF

V gene: TRBV6-6
clone size: NA
J gene: TRBJ1-1
D gene: NA
CDR3 DNA: TGTGCCAGCAGTTACCCCGAAGGGGGAACTGAAGCTTTCTTT
CDR3 protein: CASSYPEGGTEAFF

V gene: TRBV10-2
clone size: few
J gene: TRBJ2-7
D gene: NA
CDR3 DNA: TGCGCCAGCACGTGGGGGGTGGGGGACGAGCAGTACTTC
CDR3 protein: CASTWGVGDEQYF

V gene: TRBV6-1
clone size: medium-sized
J gene: TRBJ2-1
D gene: NA
CDR3 DNA: TGTGCCAGCAGCACACCGCCAAGCAATGAGCAGTTCTTC
CDR3 protein: CASSTPPSNEQFF

V gene: TRBV25-1
clone size: NA
J gene: TRBJ2-2
D gene: NA
CDR3 DNA: TGTGCCAGCAGTGATTTAACCGGGGAGCTGTTTTTT
CDR3 protein: CASSDLTGELFF

V gene: TRBV30
clone size: NA
J gene: TRBJ2-2
D gene: NA
CDR3 DNA: TGTGCCTGGGATCACCTGGGAGGGGGCACCGGGGAGCTGTTTTTT
CDR3 protein: CAWDHLGGGTGELFF

V gene: TRBV7-2
clone size: NA
J gene: TRBJ2-5
D gene: NA
CDR3 DNA: TGTGCCAGCAGGATTGGACTCCCACAAGAGACCCAGTACTTC
CDR3 protein: CASRIGLPQETQYF

V gene: TRBV6-6
clone size: NA
J gene: TRBJ2-7
D gene: NA
CDR3 DNA: TGTGCCAGCAGTTACTCTGGGGCCCACGAGCAGTACTTC
CDR3 protein: CASSYSGAHEQYF

V gene: TRBV5-4
clone size: NA
J gene: TRBJ1-1
D gene: NA
CDR3 DNA: TGTGCCAGCAGCTCCAACCCGGTCCCAACGGCTTTCTTT
CDR3 protein: CASSSNPVPTAFF

V gene: TRBV6-5
clone size: NA
J gene: TRBJ2-7
D gene: NA
CDR3 DNA: TGTGCCAGCAGCCCCGGCGTAACGGGGGAGCAGTACTTC
CDR3 protein: CASSPGVTGEQYF

V gene: TRBV7-6
clone size: NA
J gene: TRBJ1-1
D gene: NA
CDR3 DNA: TGTGCCAGCAGCTTATTTGACAGTGAAGCTTTCTTT
CDR3 protein: CASSLFDSEAFF

V gene: TRBV19
clone size: few
J gene: TRBJ2-7
D gene: TRBD1
CDR3 DNA: TGTGCCAGTAGTTCGACAGGGAGCTCCTACGAGCAGTACTTC
CDR3 protein: CASSSTGSSYEQYF

V gene: TRBV19
clone size: few
J gene: TRBJ2-7
D gene: NA
CDR3 DNA: TGTGCCAGTAGTTCCAACAGGGTCGAGCAGTACTTC
CDR3 protein: CASSSNRVEQYF

V gene: TRBV18
clone size: NA
J gene: TRBJ1-1
D gene: NA
CDR3 DNA: TGTGCCAGCTCACCGAAGACAGCCCTAGGCACTGAAGCTTTCTTT
CDR3 protein: CASSPKTALGTEAFF

V gene: TRBV30
clone size: NA
J gene: TRBJ1-3
D gene: TRBD1
CDR3 DNA: TGTGCCTGGGCGGGACAGGGGGCGCAGAGCTTTCCTGGAAACACCATATATTTT
CDR3 protein: CAWAGQGAQSFPGNTIYF

V gene: TRBV19
clone size: NA
J gene: TRBJ2-7
D gene: TRBD1
CDR3 DNA: TGTGCCAGTAGTCCTGGCGTCCCGGGACAGGGTCTGGAGTACTTC
CDR3 protein: CASSPGVPGQGLEYF